This T cell receptor beta chain is from a study of T cells after yellow fever vaccination. Only a few counts were recorded for this clonotype. The antigen is unknown. Broader study findings: Abundant clonotypes from the bulk population could contaminate FACS-sorted repertoires. The study re-detected most primary-vaccination clones after the booster (nearly 97% CD4, 80% to 90% CD8).

One entry per CDR3 protein results from TCRdb running MiXCR on the 5' RACE reads. Of roughly 350,000 distinct CDR3 sequences listed, about 4% are singletons. The CDR3 has 13 residues. Trimming removed 5 bases from V and 2 bases from J, with 7 bases in between. Germline CDR1 KGHDR, CDR2 SFDVKD. Sequencing was performed on PBMCs, taken 5 days after the yellow fever booster vaccination. The receptor was derived from a man aged 18 to 29 who received the YFV17D yellow fever vaccine. This chain joins TRBV24-1 and TRBJ2-3; the D is unclear. The CDR3 DNA is TGTGCCACCAGTGCGGCAATCACAGATACGCAGTATTTT. Encoded protein: CATSAAITDTQYF.